A single sample is the source of the 6 T cell receptor beta chains below, sequenced in a study of CD8+CD57+ T cells in acquired aplastic anemia. Template material for TCR beta VDJ and CDR3 profiling consisted of genomic DNA. TCRdb used MiXCR to reprocess the reads, holding one entry per CDR3 protein. This sample has about 400,000 distinct CDR3 sequences, with 65% to 75% found just once. Sequences were obtained from sorted CD4+, CD8+, or CD8+CD57+ T cells (not recorded which) from PBMCs. The source of these receptors is a human donor in good health, serving as a control.

This chain links TRBV5-1 with TRBJ2-7, with a possible D match to TRBD2 (5 bases). This CDR3 has 16 amino acids. V was clipped by 2 bases and J by 2 bases, with 17 bases between them. Per the germline V gene, CDR1 is SGHRS and CDR2 is YFSETQ. The CDR3 loop is CASSLGSNQPPYEQYF. CDR3 sequence (DNA): TGCGCCAGCAGCTTAGGGAGCAATCAGCCACCCTACGAGCAGTACTTC.

V is TRBV7-9 and J is TRBJ1-2; D possibly corresponds to TRBD1 (6 bases). This CDR3 comprises 16 residues. V lost 5 bases and J 11 bases, leaving 27 bases between the germline ends. Germline V lookup: CDR1 SEHNR, CDR2 FQNEAQ (reference sequence). The CDR3 DNA sequence: TGTGCCAGCAGCGGGGGGGCGGGATACGGGTACTTCGGGTACACCTTC. Its protein is CASSGGAGYGYFGYTF. Based on the CDR3 plus reference TRBV7-9 and TRBJ1-2, the full variable domain is DTGVSQNPRHKITKRGQNVTFRCDPISEHNRLYWYRQTLGQGPEFLTYFQNEAQLEKSRLLSDRFSAERPKGSFSTLEIQRTEQGDSAMYLCASSGGAGYGYFGYTFGSGTRLTVV.

The chain links TRBV6-5 to TRBJ2-7; TRBD1 aligns across 9 bases. Germline CDR1 reads MNHEY; CDR2 reads SVGAGI. This CDR3 contains 15 residues. V dropped 6 bases and J dropped 6; count of bases not matched to a gene: 12. CDR3 DNA sequence: TGTGCCAGCAGACTACTGGGACAGGGACACGGCGAGCAGTACTTC. It yields the protein CASRLLGQGHGEQYF.

This clonotype was recorded many times. This chain connects TRBV10-2 to TRBJ1-6; TRBD1 matches 8 bases. Germline values: CDR1 WSHSY, CDR2 SAAADI. V gave up 3 bases and J gave up 1 base; unmatched junction bases: 5. This CDR3 comprises 17 residues. In nucleotides, the CDR3 is TGCGCCAGCAGTGACAGGGGGCGCGATTCCTATAATTCACCCCTCCACTTT. Translating it yields CASSDRGRDSYNSPLHF.

The chain uses TRBV6-2 or TRBV6-3 and TRBJ2-7, with a tentative D call TRBD2 (6 bases). CDR1 and CDR2 (germline): MNHEY, SVGEGT. The V and J ends lost 5 bases and 6 bases respectively, with 14 bases between them. The CDR3 has 13 residues. The CDR3 here is CASSEVGTREQYF. The DNA of the CDR3 is TGTGCCAGCAGTGAGGTCGGGACTCGCGAGCAGTACTTC.

The chain uses TRBV5-8 and TRBJ2-3; unclear D gene. Between the trimmed V and J ends, which lost 3 bases and 4 bases, there was a span of 9 bases. This CDR3 is 13 amino acids long. The germline gives CDR1 SGHTS, CDR2 YDEGEE. Here the CDR3 reads CASSWSDSDTQYF. CDR3 nucleotide sequence: TGTGCCAGCAGCTGGTCAGACTCAGATACGCAGTATTTT.